This T cell receptor beta chain was identified in a study of breast tumors, draining lymph nodes, adjacent tissues. In its sample, this clonotype was seen many times. TCRdb re-called the multiplex PCR reads through MiXCR, storing one row per CDR3 protein. The sample gives 200,000 to 300,000 distinct CDR3 sequences, 30% of which show up once; 1.1% is in the top ten. Breast cancer patients provided tissue from their axillary draining lymph nodes. Germline V gene lookup returns CDR1 DFQATT and CDR2 SNEGSKA (reference sequence). Germline trimming cut 2 bases from V and 2 bases from J; bases unmatched to any gene: 4. The CDR3 is made up of 16 amino acids.

This receptor was identified in a female donor with breast cancer. Some clones in this sample may be carry-over from other donors' samples. This rearrangement joins TRBV20-1 to TRBJ2-1, with 12 bases that match TRBD2. Sequencing input: axillary lymph node tissue. CDR3 amino acids: CSARRTSGNPYNEQFF. For the CDR3, the DNA is TGCAGTGCTAGAAGGACTAGCGGGAACCCCTACAATGAGCAGTTCTTC.